A selection of T cell receptor beta chains follows, all from one sample in a study of shared clonotypes between healthy human individuals. Sequencing was performed with immunoSEQ multiplex PCR; in TCRdb, only in-frame clones are kept and a portion is missing. The sample includes 2 million to 2.5 million clones, 95% of them seen just once. The sample comprised naive CD4+ T cells sorted from blood. The receptors here all came from a man aged 18 to 30 in good health. The CDR3 runs from the conserved cysteine through the conserved F or W. The order of the fields is CDR3 length, D gene, V gene, clone size, J gene, CDR3 DNA, CDR3 protein. D genes are given only for firm matches. Clone size appears in some rows only: once, few, many, or a class for an expanded clone.

17,TRBD1,TRBV11-2,-,TRBJ1-6,TGTGCCAGCAGCTCTAAGACAGGGGGCCTTGTGAATTCACCCCTCCACTTT,CASSSKTGGLVNSPLHF
12,TRBD1,TRBV28,-,TRBJ1-1,TGTGCCAGCAGTTCCCCGGACAGGGGGGTTTTCTTT,CASSSPDRGVFF
16,-,TRBV5-6,-,TRBJ1-6,TGTGCCAGCAGCTCGGCGGGGGGGCTGGGGAATTCACCCCTCCACTTT,CASSSAGGLGNSPLHF
12,-,TRBV29-1,-,TRBJ1-1,TGCAGCGCCGCCGCAGTGAACACTGAAGCTTTCTTT,CSAAAVNTEAFF
13,-,TRBV5-4,-,TRBJ2-3,TGTGCCAGCAGCTCCCTCACGCTGATGGGGCAGTATTTT,CASSSLTLMGQYF
13,-,TRBV29-1,-,TRBJ1-4,TGCAGCGGACAGCGGGAAAGCAATGAAAAACTGTTTTTT,CSGQRESNEKLFF
15,-,TRBV2,-,TRBJ2-7,TGTGCCAGCAGTGCTGAATATGGCAGCACCTACGAGCAGTACTTC,CASSAEYGSTYEQYF
16,TRBD1,TRBV11-3,-,TRBJ2-1,TGTGCCAGCAGCCCCCGATATGGACAGGGAGTCAATGAGCAGTTCTTC,CASSPRYGQGVNEQFF
18,TRBD2,TRBV27,-,TRBJ2-7,TGTGCCAGCCGTGGACTAGCGGGGTCTACAAGGAGCTCCTACGAGCAGTACTTC,CASRGLAGSTRSSYEQYF
15,-,TRBV5-4,-,TRBJ2-3,TGTGCCAGCAGCCTGGGGGGTCCTAGCACAGATACGCAGTATTTT,CASSLGGPSTDTQYF
14,TRBD1,TRBV5-1,-,TRBJ2-7,TGCGCCAGCAGCTTGGAGAGGGGGCCCTACGAGCAGTACTTC,CASSLERGPYEQYF
14,TRBD2,TRBV2,once,TRBJ2-7,TGTGCCAGCAGAAGGTGGACTAGCTCGAGCGAGCAGTACTTC,CASRRWTSSSEQYF
13,-,TRBV6-1,-,TRBJ1-1,TGTGCCAGCAGTGAAGCCATTCGGACTGAAGCTTTCTTT,CASSEAIRTEAFF
15,-,TRBV7-6,-,TRBJ2-5,TGTGCCAGCAGCTTTTTACTAGGCTACCAAGAGACCCAGTACTTC,CASSFLLGYQETQYF
13,-,TRBV6-4,-,TRBJ2-7,TGTGCCAGCAGTGTGGACGCCGGATACGAGCAGTACTTC,CASSVDAGYEQYF
16,TRBD2,TRBV11-3,-,TRBJ2-3,TGTGCCAGCAGCCAAGGACTAGCGGGGGTGACAGATACGCAGTATTTT,CASSQGLAGVTDTQYF
19,-,TRBV11-2,-,TRBJ1-2,TGTGCCAGCAGCTTAAACCGAGGGGCGCTCCGACCCTCTAACTATGGCTACACCTTC,CASSLNRGALRPSNYGYTF
12,-,TRBV27,-,TRBJ2-3,TGTGCCAGCAGCCCCCGAACAGATACGCAGTATTTT,CASSPRTDTQYF
15,-,TRBV10-3,-,TRBJ1-1,TGTGCCATCAGTGAGTCCGGGGGTAGGAACACTGAAGCTTTCTTT,CAISESGGRNTEAFF
14,-,TRBV19,-,TRBJ1-4,TGTGCCAGCGGGGTGTCGGTCTCCGATGAAAAACTGTTTTTT,CASGVSVSDEKLFF
13,-,TRBV18,-,TRBJ2-5,TGTGCCAGCTCACCAGGGCCACAAGAGACCCAGTACTTC,CASSPGPQETQYF
13,-,TRBV10-1,-,TRBJ2-1,TGCGCCAGCAGCCTCAAAGTGGGTAGTGAGCAGTTCTTC,CASSLKVGSEQFF
14,-,TRBV18,-,TRBJ1-2,TGTGCCAGCTCCCCAGAGCCTTCCCCTGGCTACTACACCTTC,CASSPEPSPGYYTF
11,-,TRBV4-3,-,TRBJ2-4,TGCGCCAGCAGCCGCTCCGGCATTCAGTACTTC,CASSRSGIQYF
17,TRBD1,TRBV18,-,TRBJ1-3,TGTGCCAGCTCACGGGCCGGGACAGGGTATACTGGAAACACCATATATTTT,CASSRAGTGYTGNTIYF
16,-,TRBV19,once,TRBJ1-6,TGTGCCAGTAGTACCCTCTTGACAGGTTATAATTCACCCCTCCACTTT,CASSTLLTGYNSPLHF
13,-,TRBV29-1,-,TRBJ2-5,TGCAGCGTAAGTTCTGGTTCAAAAGAGACCCAGTACTTC,CSVSSGSKETQYF